Listed below are T cell receptor beta chains from one sample, sequenced in a study of T cells of healthy individuals. One entry per CDR3 protein, called by TCRdb with MiXCR from the 5' RACE reads. This sample has some 100,000 distinct CDR3 sequences, with approximately 15% found just once. Receptors originate from a human donor in good health. Each CDR3 is given with its conserved first and last residue. The order of the fields is clone size, D gene, V gene, J gene, CDR3 DNA, CDR3 protein. A D gene is named only where the DNA matches it firmly. Some rows have no size entry. The others give once, few or many, or a class for an expanded clone.

>few|.|TRBV7-9|TRBJ2-7
TGTGCCAGCAGCCCCCGGGGCCATTACGAGCAGTACTTC
CASSPRGHYEQYF
>.|TRBD1|TRBV14|TRBJ1-4
TGTGCCAGCAGCCAAAGGACAGGGGACAGCGAAAAACTGTTTTTT
CASSQRTGDSEKLFF
>few|TRBD2|TRBV6-5|TRBJ2-2
TGTGCCAGCAGACGGGAGGCGGGGGGGGCCTCCCCCGGGGAGCTGTTTTTT
CASRREAGGASPGELFF
>.|TRBD1|TRBV10-3|TRBJ1-1
TGTGCCATCCAAGACAGGGAGAACACTGAAGCTTTCTTT
CAIQDRENTEAFF
>many|TRBD1|TRBV2|TRBJ2-1
TGTGCCAGCACCCCAACCACCCGAGGGACAGACTACAATGAGCAGTTCTTC
CASTPTTRGTDYNEQFF
>many|TRBD1|TRBV6-2/TRBV6-3|TRBJ1-5
TGTGCCAGCAAGGACAGGACCTTTCAGCCCCAGCATTTT
CASKDRTFQPQHF
>many|TRBD2|TRBV5-1|TRBJ2-1
TGCGCCAGCAGCTTGGCTAATAGCGGGGCCAATGAGCAGTTCTTC
CASSLANSGANEQFF
>many|.|TRBV18|TRBJ1-1
TGTGCCAGCTCACGGCGCGGGGCTGAAGCTTTCTTT
CASSRRGAEAFF
>few|TRBD2|TRBV28|TRBJ2-1
TGTGCCAGCAGTTTAAGGACTAGCGCATACAATGAGCAGTTCTTC
CASSLRTSAYNEQFF
>.|.|TRBV4-3|TRBJ1-4
TGCGCCAGCAGCCAAGTCGGGCCTCCAAATGAAAAACTGTTTTTT
CASSQVGPPNEKLFF
>many|TRBD1|TRBV2|TRBJ1-5
TGTGCCAGCAGTGAGGACAGGGGTCAGCCCCAGCATTTT
CASSEDRGQPQHF
>.|.|TRBV4-3|TRBJ2-4
TGCGCCAGCAGCCAAGGGTTACAGCAAGCCAAAAACATTCAGTACTTC
CASSQGLQQAKNIQYF
>once|.|TRBV6-5|TRBJ2-1
TGTGCCAGCACCCGGGTTGGGAGCTCCTACAATGAGCAGTTCTTC
CASTRVGSSYNEQFF
>many|.|TRBV5-1|TRBJ1-6
TGCGCCAGCAGCAAGGAGGTGCACGGGATTTCACCCCTCCACTTT
CASSKEVHGISPLHF
>.|TRBD1|TRBV7-6|TRBJ1-2
TGTGCCAGCAGCCGGACAGGCGGTGGTGGCTACACCTTC
CASSRTGGGGYTF
>few|.|TRBV6-1|TRBJ2-5
TGTGCCAGCAGTGATCGGGAGACCCAGTACTTC
CASSDRETQYF
>few|TRBD2|TRBV7-6|TRBJ2-1
TGTGCCAGCAGCTTAATGAGCGGGGAGTGGAATGAGCAGTTCTTC
CASSLMSGEWNEQFF
>.|TRBD2|TRBV20-1|TRBJ2-5
TGCGGGCTAACAAGCGGGGGGGCTCTGGAGACCCAGTACTTC
CGLTSGGALETQYF
>many|.|TRBV20-1|TRBJ2-7
TGCAGTGCTAGGCTTGGGGTTCGGAGCTCCTACGAGCAGTACTTC
CSARLGVRSSYEQYF
>.|.|TRBV20-1|TRBJ2-7
TGCAGTGTGGATTTAGCGCGGGAGCAGTACTTC
CSVDLAREQYF
>.|.|TRBV9|TRBJ2-1
TGTGCCAGCAGCGTAGGAGAAGGCAATGAGCAGTTCTTC
CASSVGEGNEQFF
>.|.|TRBV7-2|TRBJ1-5
TGTGCCAGCAGCTTTAGTAGCAATCAGCCCCAGCATTTT
CASSFSSNQPQHF
>.|TRBD1|TRBV15|TRBJ2-1
TGTGCCACCAGCATGGGACAGGGGTTCTACAATGAGCAGTTCTTC
CATSMGQGFYNEQFF
>.|TRBD1|TRBV6-5|TRBJ2-7
TGTGCCAGCGCTGGACAGGGGCGGTACGAGCAGTACTTC
CASAGQGRYEQYF
>.|TRBD1|TRBV20-1|TRBJ2-5
TGCAGTGCTTCAGTGACAGGGCAAGAGACCCAGTACTTC
CSASVTGQETQYF
>.|.|TRBV20-1|TRBJ2-3
TGCAGTGCTAGAGGCGGGGAATCTAGCACAGATACGCAGTATTTT
CSARGGESSTDTQYF
>few|TRBD2|TRBV28|TRBJ2-7
TGTGCCAGCAGTTTAGGACTAGGAGAGGACGAGCAGTACTTC
CASSLGLGEDEQYF
>.|TRBD1|TRBV28|TRBJ2-7
TGTGCCAGCAGAACGACAGGGGGCTCCTACGAGCAGTACTTC
CASRTTGGSYEQYF
>.|TRBD1|TRBV7-3|TRBJ1-6
TGTGCCAGCAGCCCAGGGGGCAGTTCACCCCTCCACTTT
CASSPGGSSPLHF